This T cell receptor beta chain stems from a study of T cell responses to AZD1222 COVID-19 vaccine. The protocol was immunoSEQ multiplex PCR, while the TCRdb copy is restricted to in-frame clones and leaves out a portion. The sample comprises about 110,000 clones, around 83% of which are singletons, and 3% to 3.5% rests with the top ten. Study findings and constraints: Donors skewed white British and female; clonal diversity was possibly underestimated. Spike-specific TCR breadth and depth both grew after two AZD1222 doses.

The CDR3 has 16 residues. Germline V gene sequence: CDR1 SGHTA, CDR2 FQGNSA. Trimming removed 5 bases from V and 5 bases from J; junction bases left unmatched: 13. Note on this clone: Its antigen is unknown.

This TCR derives from an adult in good health. V and J are TRBV7-2 and TRBJ2-3, with TRBD2 matching 7 bases. The sample consisted of peripheral blood, taken on day 0 of AZD1222 vaccination. The CDR3 spells CASSPGTIRDLDTQYF. The CDR3 nucleotides read TGTGCCAGCAGCCCCGGGACTATCCGCGATTTAGATACGCAGTATTTT.